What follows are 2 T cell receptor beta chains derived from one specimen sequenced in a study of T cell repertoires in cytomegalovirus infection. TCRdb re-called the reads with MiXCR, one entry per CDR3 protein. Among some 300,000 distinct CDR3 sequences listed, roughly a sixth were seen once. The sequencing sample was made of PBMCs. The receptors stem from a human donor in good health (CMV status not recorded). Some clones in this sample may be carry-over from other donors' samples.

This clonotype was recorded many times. The CDR3 region is CASSLRFSGAGNTIYF. The DNA of the CDR3 is TGTGCCAGCAGCTTAAGATTTTCAGGGGCTGGAAACACCATATATTTT. This rearrangement joins TRBV7-8 to TRBJ1-3, with D tentatively TRBD1 (6 bases). CDR3 length: 16 residues. The germline gives CDR1 SGHVS, CDR2 FQNEAQ. V dropped 2 bases and J dropped 2 bases, with 13 bases sitting between them.

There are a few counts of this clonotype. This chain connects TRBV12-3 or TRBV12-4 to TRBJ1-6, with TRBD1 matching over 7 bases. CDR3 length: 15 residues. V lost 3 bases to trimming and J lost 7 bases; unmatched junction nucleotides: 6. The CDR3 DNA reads TGTGCCAGCAGTTTCCGACAGGGACACAATTCACCCCTCCACTTT. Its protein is CASSFRQGHNSPLHF.